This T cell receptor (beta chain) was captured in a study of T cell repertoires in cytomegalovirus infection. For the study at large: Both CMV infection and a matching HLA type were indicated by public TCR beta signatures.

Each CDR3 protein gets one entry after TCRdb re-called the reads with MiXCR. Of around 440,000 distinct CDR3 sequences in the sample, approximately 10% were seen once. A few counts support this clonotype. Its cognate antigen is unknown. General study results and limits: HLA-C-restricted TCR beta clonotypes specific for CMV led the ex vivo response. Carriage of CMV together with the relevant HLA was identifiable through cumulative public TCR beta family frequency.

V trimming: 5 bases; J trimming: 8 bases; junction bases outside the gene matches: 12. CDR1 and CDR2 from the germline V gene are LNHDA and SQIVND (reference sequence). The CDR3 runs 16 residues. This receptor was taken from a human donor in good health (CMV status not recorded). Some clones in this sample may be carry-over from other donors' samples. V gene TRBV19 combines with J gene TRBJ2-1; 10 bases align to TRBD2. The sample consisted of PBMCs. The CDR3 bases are TGTGCCAGTAGTCCTTACCGGGTAGCGGGAGGCTATGAGCAGTTCTTC. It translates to CASSPYRVAGGYEQFF.